This T cell receptor beta chain was sequenced in a study of shared clonotypes between healthy human individuals. Study summary: Participating donors consisted of a couple of women and a few men aged 18 to 49. Study outcomes and limitations: Sequencing depth was predicted to influence how clonotypes are shared among donors.

Donors included only healthy HIV-negative adults lacking recent acute infections or vaccinations. Worth noting for this clone: Its antigen is as yet unknown.

For each subset, genomic DNA was distributed in equal portions over several immunoSEQ plates. Assay used: immunoSEQ multiplex PCR; TCRdb lists only in-frame clones, some missing. The sample holds about 530,000 clones, almost 80% seen once. Germline V gene sequence: CDR1 SNHLY, CDR2 FYNNEI. Trimming cost V 6 bases and J 4 bases, with 15 bases left between them. The CDR3 consists of 14 residues. Sequencing was done on a sample of PBMCs. The V and J genes are TRBV2 and TRBJ1-2; the D gene is possibly TRBD1 (6 bases). The receptor's source is a woman between 40 and 50 years old in good health. Some clones in this sample may be carry-over from other donors' samples. DNA for the CDR3: TGTGCCAGCAGCTCTAGCGGACAGATCTATGGCTACACCTTC. This codes for CASSSSGQIYGYTF.